What follows describes a single TCR beta chain. This entry comes from a study of blood T cell repertoires in COVID-19. Across the whole study: Samples taken during acute and convalescent COVID-19 were collected in the United States, Italy and Spain. The analysed material was cDNA or gDNA that came from T cells, B-cell-depleted T cells, or PBMCs.

Trimming at V came to 0 bases and at J to 6 bases, leaving 7 bases not matched to a gene. Germline lookup yields CDR1 SGHNT and CDR2 YENEEA. The CDR3 loop spans 17 amino acids. Sequenced by immunoSEQ multiplex PCR; TCRdb stores in-frame clones only, minus some. The table lists about 40,000 clones, about four fifths of them singletons, with less than 25% in the top ten. This chain links TRBV11-3 with TRBJ2-1, with 11 nucleotides matching TRBD2. The receptor was isolated from a human donor with acute or convalescent COVID-19. The donor label of this sample is uncertain. The sequencing sample was made of peripheral blood. Here the CDR3 reads CASSLDSGTSGFNEQFF. CDR3 sequence (DNA): TGTGCCAGCAGCTTAGACTCCGGGACTAGCGGCTTCAATGAGCAGTTCTTC. The complete variable domain, with remaining parts taken from reference TRBV11-3 and TRBJ2-1, reads EAGVVQSPRYKIIEKKQPVAFWCNPISGHNTLYWYLQNLGQGPELLIRYENEEAVDDSQLPKDRFSAERLKGVDSTLKIQPAELGDSAVYLCASSLDSGTSGFNEQFFGPGTRLTVL.